This is a list of T cell receptor beta chains from one sample in a study of response to subunit inactivated influenza vaccine. MiXCR was run by TCRdb on the RT-PCR reads, yielding one entry per CDR3 protein. The sample holds 650,000 to 700,000 distinct CDR3 sequences, around 16% seen once. The sequencing here drew on PBMCs from blood, taken about 12 days after vaccination. The source is a man aged 50-59 years who received an inactivated influenza vaccine. Both conserved end residues are part of each CDR3. The order of the fields is D gene, clone size, J gene, V gene, CDR3 DNA, CDR3 protein. A D gene is named only where the DNA matches it firmly. Clone size is shown for a subset of rows, as once, few, many or a class of expanded clone.

- - TRBJ2-1 TRBV29-1 TGCAGCGTTAAACAGGGTAGCTCCTACAATGAGCAGTTCTTC CSVKQGSSYNEQFF
- - TRBJ2-3 TRBV6-2/TRBV6-3 TGTGCCAGCAGTTACAGTGGGGATACGCAGTATTTT CASSYSGDTQYF
- - TRBJ2-7 TRBV25-1 TGTGCCAGTGACACGGGATACGAGCAGTACTTC CASDTGYEQYF
- many TRBJ2-1 TRBV9 TGTGCCAGCAGCGTGGCGGGACTTAGCAATGAGCAGTTCTTC CASSVAGLSNEQFF
TRBD1 - TRBJ2-1 TRBV5-1 TGCGCCAGCAGCACCGGACAGGGGCGGCAGTTCTTC CASSTGQGRQFF
TRBD1 few TRBJ2-2 TRBV29-1 TGCAGCGGCCGGGACAGGGAAACCGGGGAGCTGTTTTTT CSGRDRETGELFF
TRBD2 many TRBJ2-7 TRBV5-6 TGTGCCAGCAGCCCTAGCGGGTGGGATGACGAGCAGTACTTC CASSPSGWDDEQYF
- few TRBJ2-1 TRBV2 TGTGCCAGCAGTAAACTAGCCAGGGAGCAGTTCTTC CASSKLAREQFF
TRBD1 - TRBJ2-2 TRBV9 TGTGCCAGCAGCTTACAGGGGATGAACACCGGGGAGCTGTTTTTT CASSLQGMNTGELFF
TRBD1 many TRBJ1-1 TRBV6-5 TGTGCCAGCAGTTTCGACAGGGAGGCTGAAGCTTTCTTT CASSFDREAEAFF
- - TRBJ2-1 TRBV11-2 TGTGCCAGCAGCCTAAGGTTCGGTTCTGGTGAGCAGTTCTTC CASSLRFGSGEQFF